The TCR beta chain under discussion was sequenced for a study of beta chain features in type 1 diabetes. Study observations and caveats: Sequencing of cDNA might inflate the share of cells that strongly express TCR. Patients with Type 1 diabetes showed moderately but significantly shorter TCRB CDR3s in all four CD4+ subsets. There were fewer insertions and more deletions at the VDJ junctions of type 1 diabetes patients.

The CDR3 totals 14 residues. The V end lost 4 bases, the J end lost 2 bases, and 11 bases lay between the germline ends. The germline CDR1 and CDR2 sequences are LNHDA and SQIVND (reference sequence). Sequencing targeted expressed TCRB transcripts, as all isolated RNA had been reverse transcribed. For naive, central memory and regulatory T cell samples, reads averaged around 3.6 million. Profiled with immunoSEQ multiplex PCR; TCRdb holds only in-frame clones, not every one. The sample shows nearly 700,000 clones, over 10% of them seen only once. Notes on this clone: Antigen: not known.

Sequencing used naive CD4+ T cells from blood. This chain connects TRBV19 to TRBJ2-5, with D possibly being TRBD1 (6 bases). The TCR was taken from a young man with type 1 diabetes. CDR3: CASSTDRRQETQYF. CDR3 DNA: TGTGCCAGTAGTACCGACAGGCGTCAAGAGACCCAGTACTTC.